Listed below are T cell receptor beta chains from one sample, sequenced in a study of blood T cells in healthy people across ages. MiXCR was run by TCRdb on the 5' RACE reads, yielding one entry per CDR3 protein. The sample consists of about 1 million distinct CDR3 sequences, under 30% of them appearing once. This sample was shared with a second study, whose subject was T cells of mothers and their children.

The sample consisted of blood. Receptors originate from a girl aged 2 to 9 in good health. Each CDR3 is given with its conserved first and last residue. Fields, in order: V gene, J gene, CDR3 protein.

V gene: TRBV5-1
J gene: .
CDR3 protein: CASSLAGQGNIYEQYF

V gene: TRBV20-1
J gene: TRBJ1-5
CDR3 protein: CSARDWGLGNQPQHF

V gene: TRBV5-1
J gene: TRBJ1-1
CDR3 protein: CASSLSSLGEAFF

V gene: TRBV12-3/TRBV12-4
J gene: TRBJ2-1
CDR3 protein: CASSATAPEQFF

V gene: TRBV25-1
J gene: .
CDR3 protein: CASSEWTGGYSYEQYF

V gene: TRBV12-3/TRBV12-4
J gene: TRBJ2-7
CDR3 protein: CASSTPGLALYEQYF

V gene: TRBV29-1
J gene: TRBJ1-2
CDR3 protein: CSVEDFGSSLNYGYTF

V gene: TRBV5-5
J gene: TRBJ2-7
CDR3 protein: CASSPNDRSPYEQYF

V gene: TRBV7-2
J gene: TRBJ2-1
CDR3 protein: CASSLQGADNEQFF

V gene: TRBV7-9
J gene: .
CDR3 protein: CASSRDRPNRDEQFF

V gene: TRBV7-8
J gene: TRBJ2-7
CDR3 protein: CASSVEGSVTICEQYF

V gene: TRBV25-1
J gene: TRBJ1-5
CDR3 protein: CATLLGGFNQPQHF

V gene: TRBV10-2
J gene: .
CDR3 protein: CATRSGTIRNEQFF

V gene: TRBV6-1
J gene: TRBJ1-4
CDR3 protein: CASTMGWTNEKLFF

V gene: TRBV28
J gene: TRBJ2-3
CDR3 protein: CASSFLNPTDTQYF

V gene: TRBV12-3/TRBV12-4
J gene: TRBJ2-1
CDR3 protein: CASTSSGGAYNEQFF

V gene: TRBV7-2
J gene: TRBJ2-2
CDR3 protein: CASSPEMGTGELFF

V gene: TRBV9
J gene: TRBJ2-1
CDR3 protein: CASGVKRGGEQFF

V gene: TRBV20-1
J gene: TRBJ2-7
CDR3 protein: CSATVAGQGFKQYF

V gene: TRBV6-5
J gene: .
CDR3 protein: CASSYRDINFDEQFF

V gene: TRBV9
J gene: TRBJ1-4
CDR3 protein: CASSVDRGGGNEKLFF

V gene: TRBV7-8
J gene: TRBJ2-2
CDR3 protein: CASSPSTTSGRGRYTGELFF

V gene: TRBV29-1
J gene: TRBJ2-5
CDR3 protein: CSVEFGETQYF

V gene: TRBV2
J gene: TRBJ2-7
CDR3 protein: CASKLSGLEIYEQYF

V gene: TRBV29-1
J gene: TRBJ2-5
CDR3 protein: CSVESLLGTVF

V gene: TRBV10-3
J gene: TRBJ2-7
CDR3 protein: CAISKTSGGTYEQYF

V gene: TRBV4-2
J gene: TRBJ2-5
CDR3 protein: CASSQVGANQETQYF

V gene: TRBV27
J gene: TRBJ1-6
CDR3 protein: CAQRGVGSSNSPLHF

V gene: TRBV12-3/TRBV12-4
J gene: TRBJ1-2
CDR3 protein: CAIVQGGVGYTF

V gene: TRBV4-1
J gene: TRBJ2-5
CDR3 protein: CASSQKSGQLQETQYF

V gene: TRBV12-3/TRBV12-4
J gene: TRBJ2-5
CDR3 protein: CASTDRGASGGQTQYF

V gene: TRBV5-6
J gene: TRBJ2-1
CDR3 protein: CASSFVNEQFF

V gene: TRBV7-2
J gene: TRBJ2-5
CDR3 protein: CASSFPTGTETQYF

V gene: TRBV20-1
J gene: TRBJ2-2
CDR3 protein: CSARSVPGELFF

V gene: TRBV11-2
J gene: TRBJ1-2
CDR3 protein: CASTHGHTDGYTF

V gene: TRBV7-2
J gene: TRBJ2-1
CDR3 protein: CASSPRGGGDRGAF

V gene: TRBV6-1
J gene: TRBJ2-7
CDR3 protein: CASSEGWETAYEQYF

V gene: TRBV10-3
J gene: TRBJ2-2
CDR3 protein: CAFLRPRTGELFF

V gene: TRBV7-2
J gene: TRBJ2-7
CDR3 protein: CASSLGGAVPSYEQYF

V gene: TRBV5-1
J gene: TRBJ2-7
CDR3 protein: CASSFSTGYPYEQYF

V gene: TRBV5-1
J gene: TRBJ2-3
CDR3 protein: CASSTRLAGAGDTQYF

V gene: TRBV29-1
J gene: TRBJ2-1
CDR3 protein: CSVDTGLASEQFF

V gene: TRBV2
J gene: TRBJ2-1
CDR3 protein: CADLEGGDEQFF